Each of the 29 T cell receptor beta chains below was sequenced from the same sample in a study of blood T cell repertoires in COVID-19 (dated by TCRdb to about 2020). The library was built by means of the immunoSEQ multiplex PCR assay. TCRdb's version of the immuneACCESS table is confined to in-frame rearrangements and falls short of the full clone set. An unresolved V gene accounts for under half of the shortfall where checked; the remainder is of unknown origin. In this sample the table shows fewer than 350,000 clones, around nine tenths of which occur a single time. The ten top clones hold 5.5% to 7% of the sample. The sequenced sample consisted of PBMCs or T cells enriched from blood (not recorded which). These receptors were taken from a woman between 40 and 55 years old who had recovered from COVID-19.

The chain is built from TRBV15 and TRBJ2-1; the match to TRBD2 covers 10 bases. V shed 0 bases, J shed 5 bases, and the junction held 4 bases outside the gene matches. CDR1 is LNHNV, CDR2 YYDKDF, per germline (reference sequence). This CDR3 has 16 residues. For the CDR3, the DNA is TGTGCCACCAGCAGAGATCTAGCGGGAGTCAACAATGAGCAGTTCTTC. It encodes CATSRDLAGVNNEQFF.

The V gene is TRBV28, the J gene TRBJ2-7; 11 nucleotides align to TRBD2. The CDR3 has 16 amino acids. Looked up from germline, CDR1 is MDHEN and CDR2 is SYDVKM. J gave up 2 bases and V 4 bases, and 7 bases lay outside the gene matches. The CDR3: CASSSPGTSGTYEQYF. CDR3 coding DNA: TGTGCCAGCAGTTCCCCAGGGACTAGCGGCACCTACGAGCAGTACTTC.

This clone appeared a single time. This chain joins TRBV28 and TRBJ1-4; the match to TRBD1 covers 8 bases. The CDR3 consists of 13 residues. V dropped 8 bases and J dropped 7; count of bases not matched to a gene: 6. Germline V lookup: CDR1 MDHEN, CDR2 SYDVKM. This CDR3 reads CASGRQGIEKLFF. The CDR3 nucleotides are TGTGCCAGCGGCAGACAGGGGATTGAAAAACTGTTTTTT.

The chain carries TRBV19 and TRBJ2-3, with a weak D call TRBD2 (6 bases). With 5 bases removed from V and 6 bases from J, the gap between germline ends came to 21 bases. Germline lookup yields CDR1 LNHDA and CDR2 SQIVND (reference sequence). The CDR3 is made up of 16 amino acids. The CDR3, as DNA: TGTGCCAGTAGTTTCCGGGCTAGCGTAACGGTGGATACGCAGTATTTT. Amino acids: CASSFRASVTVDTQYF.

This clone was detected ten times or more. This chain uses TRBV9 with TRBJ1-4, with D perhaps TRBD1 (5 bases). Germline values: CDR1 SGDLS, CDR2 YYNGEE. This CDR3 is built from 18 residues. V was clipped by 2 bases and J by 0 bases, with 17 bases between them. The CDR3 protein is CASSVSVGARTTNEKLFF. The CDR3 DNA reads TGTGCCAGCAGCGTGAGTGTTGGGGCCCGGACAACTAATGAAAAACTGTTTTTT.

The chain carries TRBV7-9 and TRBJ1-1, with TRBD1 identical over 9 bases. The CDR3 sequence is 15 residues long. Trimming at V came to 5 bases and at J to 4 bases, leaving 8 bases not matched to a gene. The germline V gene encodes CDR1 SEHNR and CDR2 FQNEAQ (reference sequence). This CDR3 is CASSLLTGGTTEAFF. CDR3 in DNA: TGTGCCAGCAGCCTACTGACAGGGGGAACCACTGAAGCTTTCTTT.

The gene calls are TRBV9 and TRBJ1-4; perhaps TRBD1 as D (6 bases). The germline V gene encodes CDR1 SGDLS and CDR2 YYNGEE. Trimming shortened V by 1 base and J by 6 bases, and 13 bases separated the two germline ends. CDR3 size: 15 residues. The CDR3 sequence: CASSVQTGKDEKLFF. The CDR3 nucleotides are TGTGCCAGCAGCGTACAGACAGGTAAAGATGAAAAACTGTTTTTT.

The V gene is TRBV12-3 or TRBV12-4, the J gene TRBJ2-1; D is unresolved. Trimming left V 3 bases short and J 8 bases short, with 8 bases between. The CDR3 spans 12 residues. CDR3 sequence (DNA): TGTGCCAGCAGTTTTGGGCTCCATGAGCAGTTCTTC. Protein sequence: CASSFGLHEQFF.

The chain has TRBV2 and TRBJ1-1; D remains unclear. This CDR3 is 15 amino acids long. Germline V gene lookup returns CDR1 SNHLY and CDR2 FYNNEI. The V end was cut by 8 bases, the J end by 0 bases, with 16 bases between. In DNA form, the CDR3 reads TGTGCCAGCGCTATGAGCCAGGTCATGAACACTGAAGCTTTCTTT. Its protein is CASAMSQVMNTEAFF. Full variable domain (rest looked up from reference TRBV2 and TRBJ1-1): EPEVTQTPSHQVTQMGQEVILRCVPISNHLYFYWYRQILGQKVEFLVSFYNNEISEKSEIFDDQFSVERPDGSNFTLKIRSTKLEDSAMYFCASAMSQVMNTEAFFGQGTRLTVV.

V gene TRBV11-3 combines with J gene TRBJ2-1; 7 bases fit TRBD1. The CDR3 extends over 16 amino acids. Germline CDR1 is SGHNT and CDR2 is YENEEA. V lost 1 base, J lost 2 bases, and 5 bases stayed unmatched. The DNA of the CDR3 is TGTGCCAGCAGCTTAGCCAGACAGGGACCCTACAATGAGCAGTTCTTC. Encoded protein: CASSLARQGPYNEQFF.

V gene TRBV18 combines with J gene TRBJ1-4; 8 bases match TRBD1. V shed 6 bases, J shed 8 bases, and the junction held 8 bases outside the gene matches. This CDR3 is 14 amino acids long. Germline lookup yields CDR1 KGHSH and CDR2 LQKENI. Here the CDR3 DNA reads TGTGCCAGCTCCCCCGGGACAGGAGGGGAAAAACTGTTTTTT. Its protein is CASSPGTGGEKLFF.

This clone appeared a few times. The gene calls are TRBV7-9 and TRBJ1-2; 10 bases line up with TRBD1. Germline CDR1 reads SEHNR; CDR2 reads FQNEAQ (reference sequence). V lost 0 bases and J lost 5; bases outside the gene matches: 6. The CDR3 spans 16 residues. The CDR3 nucleotides are TGTGCCAGCAGCTTAGCGAGACAGGGGGCGCGATATGGCTACACCTTC. Translating gives CASSLARQGARYGYTF.

The chain has TRBV9 and TRBJ2-5; the D gene is possibly TRBD2 (5 bases). The CDR3 totals 14 residues. Germline assignment: CDR1 SGDLS and CDR2 YYNGEE. Trimming shortened V by 0 bases and J by 2 bases, and 8 bases separated the two germline ends. The CDR3 spells CASSVGGFQETQYF. As DNA, the CDR3 is TGTGCCAGCAGCGTAGGCGGGTTTCAAGAGACCCAGTACTTC.

The V gene is TRBV24-1, the J gene TRBJ2-1, with 8 bases lining up with TRBD1. With 4 bases clipped from V and 3 bases from J, the junction kept 1 base outside the gene matches. Germline V CDR1 and CDR2: KGHDR, SFDVKD. This CDR3 region has 14 residues. The CDR3 loop is CATSEQGVYNEQFF. CDR3 in DNA: TGTGCCACCAGTGAACAGGGGGTCTACAATGAGCAGTTCTTC.

As concerns this clone: Relative to the germline gene, one junction end is altered; a read error may explain this. The V call is TRBV7-9, the J call TRBJ1-2; TRBD1 is a possible D gene (6 bases). The CDR3 has 14 amino acids. Germline V CDR1 and CDR2: SEHNR, FQNEAQ (reference sequence). CDR3 nucleotide sequence: TGTGCCAGCAGCTACACCGGGACATCGAGGGCGTCCGCCTTC. As protein: CASSYTGTSRASAF.

The chain carries TRBV7-3 and TRBJ2-5, with 11 bases that match TRBD2. Per the germline V gene, CDR1 is SGHTA and CDR2 is FQGTGA. This CDR3 region has 17 residues. J was trimmed by 4 bases and V by 5 bases; bases with no gene match: 12. This CDR3 is CASSPTPLAGVRETQYF. CDR3 nucleotides: TGTGCCAGCAGCCCTACTCCACTAGCGGGAGTCCGAGAGACCCAGTACTTC.

This clone has just one count. V gene TRBV10-3 combines with J gene TRBJ2-7; no clear D. CDR1 is ENHRY and CDR2 is SYGVKD in the germline V gene. Deletions cut 0 bases from V and 4 bases from J, with 7 bases between. The CDR3 is 13 residues long. In DNA, the CDR3 is TGTGCCATCAGTGAGTCCCAGGTTTACGAGCAGTACTTC. Protein: CAISESQVYEQYF.

The J gene is TRBJ1-2, the V gene TRBV12-3 or TRBV12-4, with TRBD1 identical over 9 bases. The CDR3 contains 13 residues. Trimming cost V 5 bases and J 4 bases; bases outside gene matches: 2. CDR3 sequence: CASSRDRAYGYTF. In DNA, the CDR3 is TGTGCCAGCAGTCGGGACAGGGCCTATGGCTACACCTTC.

This clone came up once. The chain uses TRBV14 and TRBJ2-4, with TRBD1 matching 9 bases. The CDR3 spans 15 residues. The V gene's germline CDR1 is SGHDN and CDR2 FVKESK. V gave up 5 bases and J gave up 2 bases; unmatched junction bases: 4. For the CDR3, the DNA is TGTGCCAGCAGCGTACAGGGGGCATCCAAAAACATTCAGTACTTC. It is translated as CASSVQGASKNIQYF.

This chain connects TRBV28 to TRBJ1-5; 8 bases map to TRBD1. Losses at the gene ends were 2 bases for V and 15 bases for J; bases not matched to a gene: 6. Germline V gives CDR1 MDHEN, CDR2 SYDVKM. This CDR3 is 12 amino acids long. CDR3 in DNA: TGTGCCAGCAGTTTAATCGGACAGGGTCCGCATTTT. This codes for CASSLIGQGPHF.

The chain uses TRBV2 and TRBJ2-1, with 9 bases identical to TRBD2. Germline V CDR1 and CDR2: SNHLY, FYNNEI. The J segment lost 10 bases and the V segment lost 6 bases, leaving 10 bases of the junction unmatched. This CDR3 is built from 14 residues. The CDR3 DNA sequence: TGTGCCAGCAGAGACTACGGTCTAGCGGGAGAGCAGTTCTTC. Translation: CASRDYGLAGEQFF.

The chain links TRBV30 to TRBJ1-4, with 8 bases that match TRBD1. J gave up 4 bases and V 7 bases, and 8 bases lay outside the gene matches. CDR3 length equals 14 residues. The V gene's germline CDR1 is GTSNPN and CDR2 SVGIG (reference sequence). Here the CDR3 reads CASTLTGDNEKLFF. CDR3 DNA: TGTGCCTCCACACTGACAGGGGATAATGAAAAACTGTTTTTT.

This rearrangement joins TRBV28 to TRBJ2-1; 11 bases agree with TRBD2. Per germline, CDR1 MDHEN and CDR2 SYDVKM. The CDR3 sequence is 17 residues long. Trimming took 5 bases from V and 9 from J; bases not matched to a gene: 15. CDR3 nucleotides: TGTGCCAGCAGTCTCATAACCCCTCAGGGACTAGCGGTTGAGCAGTTCTTC. This sequence encodes CASSLITPQGLAVEQFF.

The rearrangement joins TRBV14 to TRBJ2-5; perhaps TRBD2 as D (5 bases). Germline V gene sequence: CDR1 SGHDN, CDR2 FVKESK. CDR3 length: 16 amino acids. V dropped 1 base and J dropped 1 base, with 13 bases sitting between them. This chain's CDR3 is CASSQGPSQPQETQYF. CDR3 sequence (DNA): TGTGCCAGCAGCCAAGGTCCTAGCCAGCCCCAAGAGACCCAGTACTTC.

V gene TRBV5-3 combines with J gene TRBJ1-5; 9 bases map to TRBD1. TRBV5-3 is an ORF, with its function uncertain. The CDR3 spans 17 residues. After removal of 0 bases from V and 8 bases from J, the junction contained 12 bases not matched to a gene. CDR3 in DNA: TGTGCCAGAAGCTTGGGTCCCGGGACAGGGCAGCGGGAGCCCCAGCATTTT. Translating gives CARSLGPGTGQREPQHF.

The chain is built from TRBV24-1 and TRBJ2-7; D is unresolved. The CDR3 loop spans 13 amino acids. The V and J ends lost 4 bases and 3 bases respectively, with 9 bases between them. From germline, CDR1 is KGHDR and CDR2 SFDVKD. CDR3 bases: TGTGCCACCAGTGACTCCGAGTACTACGAGCAGTACTTC. It encodes CATSDSEYYEQYF.

J is TRBJ2-7 and V is TRBV13; TRBD2 agrees at 8 bases. CDR3 size: 15 residues. Germline CDR1 reads PRHDT; CDR2 reads FYEKMQ (reference sequence). After removal of 5 bases from V and 2 bases from J, the junction contained 8 bases not matched to a gene. As DNA, the CDR3 is TGTGCCAGCAGCCGCGGGGGGACCCCCCCCTACGAGCAGTACTTC. The encoded protein is CASSRGGTPPYEQYF.

A single count supports this clone. The chain combines TRBV30 with TRBJ2-1, with 9 bases lining up with TRBD2. The germline V gene encodes CDR1 GTSNPN and CDR2 SVGIG (reference sequence). V lost 5 bases to trimming and J lost 4 bases; unmatched junction nucleotides: 3. The CDR3 length is 13 residues. As DNA, the CDR3 is TGTGCCTGGGCGGGGGGGTCGTACAATGAGCAGTTCTTC. This codes for CAWAGGSYNEQFF.

Details on this clone: Sequence at one end of the junction differs from germline and may be a read error. The rearrangement uses TRBV28 and TRBJ1-5; TRBD1 is a possible D gene (6 bases). This CDR3 has 14 residues. CDR1 MDHEN and CDR2 SYDVKM come from the germline V gene. The CDR3 sequence: CASRTGTSGQSQHF. DNA for the CDR3: TGTGCCAGCAGAACCGGGACATCAGGTCAGTCCCAGCATTTT. The complete variable domain, with remaining parts taken from reference TRBV28 and TRBJ1-5, reads DVKVTQSSRYLVKRTGEKVFLECVQDMDHENMFWYRQDPGLGLRLIYFSYDVKMKEKGDIPEGYSVSREKKERFSLILESASTNQTSMYLCASRTGTSGQSQHFGDGTRLSIL.